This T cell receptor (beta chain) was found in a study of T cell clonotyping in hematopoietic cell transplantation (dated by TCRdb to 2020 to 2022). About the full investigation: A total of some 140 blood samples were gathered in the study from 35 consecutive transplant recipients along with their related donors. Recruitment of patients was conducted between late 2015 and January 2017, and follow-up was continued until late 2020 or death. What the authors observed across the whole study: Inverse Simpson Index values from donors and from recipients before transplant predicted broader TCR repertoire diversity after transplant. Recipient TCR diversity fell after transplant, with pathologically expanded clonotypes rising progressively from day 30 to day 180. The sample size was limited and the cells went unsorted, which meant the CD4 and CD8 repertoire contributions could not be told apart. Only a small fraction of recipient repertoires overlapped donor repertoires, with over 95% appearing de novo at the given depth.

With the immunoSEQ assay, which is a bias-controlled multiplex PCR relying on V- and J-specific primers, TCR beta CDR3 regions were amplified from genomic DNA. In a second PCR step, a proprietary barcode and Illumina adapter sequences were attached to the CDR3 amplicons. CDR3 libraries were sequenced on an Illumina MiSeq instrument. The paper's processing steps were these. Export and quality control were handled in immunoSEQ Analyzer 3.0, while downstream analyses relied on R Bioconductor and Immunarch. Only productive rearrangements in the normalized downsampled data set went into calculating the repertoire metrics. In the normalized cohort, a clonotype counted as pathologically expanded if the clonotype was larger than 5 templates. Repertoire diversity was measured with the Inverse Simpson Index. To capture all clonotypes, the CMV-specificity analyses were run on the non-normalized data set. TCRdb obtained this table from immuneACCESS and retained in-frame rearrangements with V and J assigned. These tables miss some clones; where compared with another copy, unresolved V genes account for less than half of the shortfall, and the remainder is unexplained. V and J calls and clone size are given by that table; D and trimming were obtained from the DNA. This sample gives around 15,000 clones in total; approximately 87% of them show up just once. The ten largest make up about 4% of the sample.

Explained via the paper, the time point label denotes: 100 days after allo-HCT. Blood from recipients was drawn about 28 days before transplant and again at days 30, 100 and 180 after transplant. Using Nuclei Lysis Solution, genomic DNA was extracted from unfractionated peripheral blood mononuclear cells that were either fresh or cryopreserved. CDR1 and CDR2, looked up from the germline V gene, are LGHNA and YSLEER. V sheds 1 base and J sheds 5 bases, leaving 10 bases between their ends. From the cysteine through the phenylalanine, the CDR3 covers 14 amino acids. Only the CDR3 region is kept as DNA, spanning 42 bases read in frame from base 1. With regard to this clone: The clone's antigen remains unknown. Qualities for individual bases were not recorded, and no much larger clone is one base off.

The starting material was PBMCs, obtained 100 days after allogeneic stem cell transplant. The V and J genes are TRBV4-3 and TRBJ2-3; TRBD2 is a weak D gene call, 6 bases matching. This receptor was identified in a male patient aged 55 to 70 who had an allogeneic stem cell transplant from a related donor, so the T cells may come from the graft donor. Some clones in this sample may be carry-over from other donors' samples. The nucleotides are TGCGCCAGCAGCCAAGGGGACTCCGTAGATACGCAGTATTTT. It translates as CASSQGDSVDTQYF.